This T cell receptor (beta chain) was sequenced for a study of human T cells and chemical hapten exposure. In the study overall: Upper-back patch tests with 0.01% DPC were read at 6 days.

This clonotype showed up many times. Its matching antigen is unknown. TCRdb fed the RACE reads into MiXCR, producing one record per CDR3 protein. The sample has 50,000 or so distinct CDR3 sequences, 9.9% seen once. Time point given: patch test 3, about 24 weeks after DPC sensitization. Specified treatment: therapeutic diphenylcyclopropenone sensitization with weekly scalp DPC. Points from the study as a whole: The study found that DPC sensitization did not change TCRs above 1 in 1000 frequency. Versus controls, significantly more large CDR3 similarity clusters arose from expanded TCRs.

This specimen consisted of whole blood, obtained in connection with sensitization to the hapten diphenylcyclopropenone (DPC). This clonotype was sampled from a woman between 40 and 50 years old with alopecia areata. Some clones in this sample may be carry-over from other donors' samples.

The CDR3 reads CASSLAGTRGETQYF. The CDR3 coding sequence is TGTGCCAGCAGTCTTGCCGGGACTCGGGGGGAGACCCAGTACTTC. This chain links TRBV27 with TRBJ2-5; D perhaps matches TRBD2 (6 bases). V lost 5 bases to trimming and J lost 5 bases, with 18 bases between them. Germline V lookup: CDR1 MNHEY, CDR2 SMNVEV (reference sequence). The CDR3 has 15 residues.